Shown below are 14 T cell receptor beta chains from a single sample sequenced in a study of blood T cell repertoires in COVID-19 (dated by TCRdb to 2020 to 2021). The protocol used for the library was the immunoSEQ multiplex PCR assay. Not all clones reach the TCRdb copy of this immuneACCESS table, which keeps in-frame sequences only. Checked studies attribute under half of the gap to unresolved V genes and leave the rest unexplained. This sample comprises 75,000 to 95,000 clones, 80% of them detected only once. The top ten hold 12% of the sample. Sequenced input: peripheral blood. The receptors originated from a woman between 40 and 50 years old with active or convalescent COVID-19.

The genes are TRBV15 and TRBJ2-1; 10 positions match TRBD1. V trimming: 1 base; J trimming: 7 bases; junction bases outside the gene matches: 4. Germline CDR1 is LNHNV and CDR2 is YYDKDF (reference sequence). The CDR3 runs 15 residues. CDR3 coding DNA: TGTGCCACCAGCAGAGGGACAGGGGGGATGAATGAGCAGTTCTTC. Translated, it gives CATSRGTGGMNEQFF.

This clone was counted a single time. The V gene is TRBV19, the J gene TRBJ2-7; D may be TRBD2 (6 bases). The V end lost 3 bases, the J end lost 3 bases, and 12 bases lay between the germline ends. The CDR3 is 14 residues long. Germline V gene data show CDR1 as LNHDA and CDR2 as SQIVND (reference sequence). The CDR3 DNA sequence: TGTGCCAGTAGTATTGGGCTAGCGATCTACGAGCAGTACTTC. It translates to CASSIGLAIYEQYF.

V gene TRBV27 combines with J gene TRBJ1-4; no clear D. Germline V lookup: CDR1 MNHEY, CDR2 SMNVEV (reference sequence). The CDR3 is made up of 11 amino acids. Trimming pared 6 bases from V and 8 bases from J, leaving 7 bases between. The CDR3 nucleotides read TGTGCCAGCAGCCGGGGAGAAAAACTGTTTTTT. This translates into CASSRGEKLFF. Combining the CDR3 with reference TRBV27 and TRBJ1-4 gives the whole variable domain EAQVTQNPRYLITVTGKKLTVTCSQNMNHEYMSWYRQDPGLGLRQIYYSMNVEVTDKGDVPEGYKVSRKEKRNFPLILESPSPNQTSLYFCASSRGEKLFFGSGTQLSVL.

This chain connects TRBV6-5 to TRBJ2-1; 8 nucleotides align to TRBD1. The V and J ends lost 6 bases and 2 bases, in that order; junction bases with no gene match: 6. This CDR3 is 15 amino acids long. In germline, CDR1 is MNHEY, CDR2 SVGAGI. The CDR3 DNA sequence: TGTGCCAGCAGACAAGGACAGGGCACCTACAATGAGCAGTTCTTC. Translation gives CASRQGQGTYNEQFF.

The chain is built from TRBV11-2 and TRBJ1-5; D perhaps matches TRBD1 (5 bases). The CDR3 totals 15 residues. Trimming pared 5 bases from V and 1 base from J, leaving 12 bases between. Germline V lookup: CDR1 SGHAT, CDR2 FQNNGV. CDR3 in DNA: TGTGCCAGCAGCGCGGGGTGGGGGAGCAATCAGCCCCAGCATTTT. Residues: CASSAGWGSNQPQHF.

The rearrangement uses TRBV29-1 and TRBJ1-2; a possible D gene is TRBD1 (6 bases). The CDR3 spans 14 residues. Trimming shortened V by 4 bases and J by 7 bases, and 19 bases separated the two germline ends. In germline, CDR1 is SQVTM, CDR2 ANQGSEA. CDR3 protein: CSVGGNRASSGYTF. The CDR3, as DNA: TGCAGCGTTGGGGGGAACAGGGCCTCTAGTGGCTACACCTTC.

This chain uses TRBV4-3 with TRBJ2-1; TRBD2 aligns across 8 bases. The V gene end was trimmed by 0 bases and the J gene end by 2 bases; junction bases not matched to a gene: 9. The CDR3 runs to 18 residues. The germline V gene has CDR1 LGHNA and CDR2 YSLEER. DNA of the CDR3: TGCGCCAGCAGCCAAGATATCCCGGGACTAGGCGCCTACAATGAGCAGTTCTTC. It codes for CASSQDIPGLGAYNEQFF.

This chain links TRBV18 with TRBJ1-1; 7 positions agree with TRBD1. CDR1 and CDR2 (germline): KGHSH, LQKENI. The CDR3 is made up of 15 amino acids. V lost 3 bases, J lost 2 bases, and 6 bases stayed unmatched. As DNA, the CDR3 is TGTGCCAGCTCACCGGAGACAGGGCTTAACACTGAAGCTTTCTTT. This gives the protein CASSPETGLNTEAFF.

This sequence joins TRBV18 and TRBJ2-7; TRBD2 matches at 14 bases. The CDR3 is 16 residues long. V trimming: 2 bases; J trimming: 6 bases; junction bases outside the gene matches: 6. Germline-derived CDR1 and CDR2 are KGHSH and LQKENI. In DNA form, the CDR3 reads TGTGCCAGCTCACCAACCCCCGGGACTAGCGGGGGCGAGCAGTACTTC. The encoded protein is CASSPTPGTSGGEQYF.

V is TRBV4-1 and J is TRBJ2-6, with a tentative D call TRBD2 (6 bases). CDR1 is MGHRA and CDR2 is YSYEKL in the germline V gene. The V end lost 0 bases, the J end lost 6 bases, and 21 bases lay between the germline ends. CDR3 size: 19 residues. CDR3 loop: CASSQDGGAGSRLANVLTF. CDR3 coding DNA: TGCGCCAGCAGCCAAGATGGCGGGGCAGGGTCGAGGTTGGCCAACGTCCTGACTTTC.

The chain has TRBV6-5 and TRBJ1-3; D is unclear. The CDR3 runs 14 residues. The V end was cut by 7 bases, the J end by 3 bases, with 13 bases between. Germline values: CDR1 MNHEY, CDR2 SVGAGI. This CDR3 is CASIKEGGGNTIYF. DNA for the CDR3: TGTGCCAGCATAAAAGAGGGCGGTGGAAACACCATATATTTT.

Here the CDR3 reads CASSPNVWSGTQYF. Here the CDR3 DNA reads TGTGCCAGCAGCCCGAACGTATGGTCAGGGACCCAGTACTTC. The gene calls are TRBV4-2 and TRBJ2-5; D gene unclear. The CDR3 contains 14 residues. Germline V gene data show CDR1 as LGHNA and CDR2 as YNFKEQ. Trimming took 4 bases from V and 7 from J, leaving 16 bases between them.

The chain joins TRBV6-1 to TRBJ1-5; no clear D gene. The CDR3 contains 14 residues. Looked up from germline, CDR1 is MNHNS and CDR2 is SASEGT. V shed 2 bases and J shed 0 bases, with 5 bases lying between them. Here the CDR3 DNA reads TGTGCCAGCAGTGAACGGGATAGCAATCAGCCCCAGCATTTT. Residues: CASSERDSNQPQHF.

The chain is built from TRBV19 and TRBJ2-3; TRBD1 might be the D (6 bases). This CDR3 has 13 residues. V was pared by 10 bases and J by 5 bases, with 16 bases between. Per germline, CDR1 LNHDA and CDR2 SQIVND (reference sequence). The CDR3 region has the DNA TGTGCCACCAGACCCCCACAGGGAGATACGCAGTATTTT. Protein sequence: CATRPPQGDTQYF.